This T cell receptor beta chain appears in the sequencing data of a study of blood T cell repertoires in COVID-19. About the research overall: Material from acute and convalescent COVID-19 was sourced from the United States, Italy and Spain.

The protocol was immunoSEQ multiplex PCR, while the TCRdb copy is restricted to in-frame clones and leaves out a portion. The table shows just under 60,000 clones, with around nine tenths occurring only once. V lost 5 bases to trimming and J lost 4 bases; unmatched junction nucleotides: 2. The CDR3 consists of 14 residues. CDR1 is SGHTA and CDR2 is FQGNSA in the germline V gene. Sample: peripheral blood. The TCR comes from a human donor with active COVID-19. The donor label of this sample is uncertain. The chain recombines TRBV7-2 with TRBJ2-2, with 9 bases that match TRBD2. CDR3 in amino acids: CASSSGRLTGELFF. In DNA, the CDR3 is TGTGCCAGCAGCAGCGGGAGGCTCACCGGGGAGCTGTTTTTT.